The clone carrying this TCR beta chain was seen just once. There are 14 residues in the CDR3. Germline V gene lookup returns CDR1 MGHDK and CDR2 SYGVNS. V was trimmed by 3 bases and J by 4 bases, leaving 12 bases between them. The data were produced by immunoSEQ multiplex PCR, yet TCRdb's version contains in-frame clones alone and is incomplete. In the table there are 55,000 to 70,000 clones, about 87% of which are singletons. These data are taken from a study of lymphopenia after photon versus proton radiotherapy. Sample: peripheral blood, taken from a patient treated with proton-based radiotherapy. The V gene is TRBV25-1, the J gene TRBJ1-1; D remains ambiguous. The sequence came from a man older than 75 with esophageal cancer. The CDR3 reads CASSESEDTTEAFF. The CDR3 coding sequence is TGTGCCAGCAGTGAGTCAGAAGATACCACTGAAGCTTTCTTT.